What follows is one T cell receptor beta chain and its context. The sample originates from a study of blood T cell repertoires in COVID-19. Study-wide background: Donors in the United States, Italy and Spain gave samples during acute or convalescent COVID-19. From T cells, B-cell-depleted T cells, or PBMCs came the material, which was cDNA or gDNA.

V lost 4 bases to trimming and J lost 3 bases; unmatched junction nucleotides: 5. The CDR3 extends over 14 amino acids. CDR1 is SGHNT and CDR2 is YYREEE in the germline V gene (reference sequence). Authors' analysis steps: The assay estimated nucleated cells by amplifying reference gene primers. Using immunoSEQ multiplex PCR, the repertoire was profiled, and TCRdb retains in-frame clones only, with some absent. V and J calls and clone size are given by that table; D and trimming were obtained from the DNA. The table records around 67,000 clones, about 70% of them present only once. The genes are TRBV5-4 and TRBJ1-1; 8 bases agree with TRBD1. This receptor was identified in a woman aged 70-85 years with acute or convalescent COVID-19. The material sequenced was peripheral blood. Here the CDR3 reads CASSATGGDTEAFF. The CDR3 coding sequence is TGTGCCAGCAGCGCTACAGGGGGGGACACTGAAGCTTTCTTT.